These 15 T cell receptor beta chains were all obtained from the same sample, sequenced in a study of identical twins. MiXCR, applied by TCRdb to the 5' RACE reads, yields one record per CDR3 protein. The sample has roughly 1,500,000 distinct CDR3 sequences, more than 30% seen once; the top ten hold roughly 0.3%. The sample consisted of cord blood. These receptors all come from a newborn girl in good health.

V and J are TRBV24-1 and TRBJ1-1; D ambiguous. The CDR3 is 16 amino acids. Trimming removed 1 base from V and 0 bases from J, with 11 bases in between. Germline V lookup: CDR1 KGHDR, CDR2 SFDVKD. CDR3 sequence (DNA): TGTGCCACCAGTGATTTCGGTAGCACCCTGAACACTGAAGCTTTCTTT. Translation: CATSDFGSTLNTEAFF.

The genes are TRBV5-1 and TRBJ2-3, with a tentative D call TRBD2 (6 bases). The V and J ends lost 3 bases and 0 bases respectively, with 14 bases between them. Germline V gives CDR1 SGHRS, CDR2 YFSETQ. This CDR3 is built from 16 residues. The chain's CDR3 is CASSWGTGGSTDTQYF. Written as DNA, the CDR3 is TGCGCCAGCAGCTGGGGGACTGGCGGGAGCACAGATACGCAGTATTTT.

This clonotype showed up just a few times. CDR3 sequence: CSVGEPGLAYHTQYF. The CDR3 DNA is TGCAGCGTTGGGGAACCGGGACTAGCTTATCATACGCAGTATTTT. The rearrangement uses TRBV29-1 and TRBJ2-3; 9 positions agree with TRBD2. Germline CDR1 and CDR2: SQVTM and ANQGSEA. V dropped 4 bases and J dropped 7; count of bases not matched to a gene: 12. CDR3 size: 15 residues.

V and J are TRBV28 and TRBJ2-7; 8 bases align to TRBD1. CDR3 length: 15 residues. J was trimmed by 0 bases and V by 7 bases; bases with no gene match: 8. Germline V lookup: CDR1 MDHEN, CDR2 SYDVKM. CDR3 sequence: CASTLSTGGSYEQYF. The CDR3 nucleotides are TGTGCCAGCACCTTAAGCACAGGGGGCTCCTACGAGCAGTACTTC.

This clonotype was detected a few times. V usage is TRBV6-5 and J usage is TRBJ2-2; D possibly uses TRBD1 or TRBD2 (5 bases each). V lost 4 bases and J 6 bases, leaving 15 bases between the germline ends. Germline loops: CDR1 MNHEY, CDR2 SVGAGI. The CDR3 loop spans 15 amino acids. CDR3 bases: TGTGCCAGCAGTTTCCAGGGACGCGCAGCCGGGGAGCTGTTTTTT. It specifies CASSFQGRAAGELFF.

This clonotype was recorded once. The J gene is TRBJ2-1, the V gene TRBV7-9; 12 nucleotides align to TRBD2. CDR3 size: 18 residues. With 5 bases clipped from V and 0 bases from J, the junction kept 8 bases outside the gene matches. In germline, CDR1 is SEHNR, CDR2 FQNEAQ (reference sequence). In DNA, the CDR3 is TGTGCCAGCAGCCCAGGACTAGCGGGGCAAGGCTCCTACAATGAGCAGTTCTTC. This sequence encodes CASSPGLAGQGSYNEQFF.

The chain uses TRBV9 and TRBJ2-2, with 8 bases lining up with TRBD1. Trimming took 2 bases from V and 6 from J; bases not matched to a gene: 9. Germline CDR1 SGDLS, CDR2 YYNGEE. This CDR3 has 16 amino acids. The CDR3 DNA is TGTGCCAGCAGCGTCCGGACAGGGTCCCTATCCGGGGAGCTGTTTTTT. It is translated as CASSVRTGSLSGELFF.

With regard to this clonotype: Sequence at one end of the junction differs from germline and may be a read error. This chain connects TRBV13 to TRBJ2-5; D might be TRBD1 or TRBD2, each matching 5 bases. The tail of the sequence fits TRBJ2-1 better, so the J call may be wrong. The CDR3 extends over 13 amino acids. CDR1 is PRHDT and CDR2 is FYEKMQ in the germline V gene (reference sequence). In DNA form, the CDR3 reads TGTGCCGGCAGCTTAATGGGGGAAGAGACCCAGTTCTTC. Translated: CAGSLMGEETQFF.

In the case of this clonotype: No conserved phenylalanine or tryptophan is present at the end of the CDR3, so a read error is the likely explanation. The chain carries TRBV7-2 and TRBJ1-2; 9 nucleotides agree with TRBD1. This CDR3 has 15 residues. From germline, CDR1 is SGHTA and CDR2 FQGNSA. The V segment lost 4 bases and the J segment 4 bases; nucleotides outside the gene matches: 7. CDR3 coding DNA: TGTGCCAGCAGCTCGGGACAGGGCACCCTCTATGGCTACACCTGC. Translating gives CASSSGQGTLYGYTC.

This clonotype occurred a few times. The V call is TRBV29-1, the J call TRBJ2-2, with 7 bases aligning to TRBD2. The CDR3 runs 13 residues. The germline V gene has CDR1 SQVTM and CDR2 ANQGSEA. V was pared by 4 bases and J by 7 bases, with 6 bases of the junction left unmatched. The CDR3 DNA reads as TGCAGCGTTGGGAGACTAGCTGGCGGGGAGCTGTTTTTT. This codes for CSVGRLAGGELFF.

V is TRBV6-5 and J is TRBJ2-1; D unclear. The CDR3 runs to 13 residues. Trimming took 9 bases from V and 0 from J, leaving 9 bases between them. CDR1 is MNHEY, CDR2 SVGAGI, per germline. This CDR3 reads CASATSSYNEQFF. CDR3 sequence (DNA): TGTGCCAGTGCCACAAGCTCCTACAATGAGCAGTTCTTC.

The V and J genes are TRBV7-6 and TRBJ2-3, with 12 nucleotides matching TRBD2. In germline, CDR1 is SGHVS, CDR2 FNYEAQ. The CDR3 has 18 amino acids. The J segment lost 2 bases and the V segment lost 2 bases, leaving 8 bases of the junction unmatched. This CDR3 reads CASSLHLRLAGVTDTQYF. The CDR3 bases are TGTGCCAGCAGCTTACATCTGAGACTAGCGGGAGTCACAGATACGCAGTATTTT.

The chain uses TRBV12-3 or TRBV12-4 and TRBJ2-2, with a tentative D call TRBD1 (5 bases). This CDR3 region has 13 residues. V was shortened by 11 bases and J by 2 bases, with 12 bases between the two germline ends. The CDR3 DNA is TGTGCCCTGGGGCCGGATAACACCGGGGAGCTGTTTTTT. Residues: CALGPDNTGELFF.

The chain joins TRBV24-1 to TRBJ1-2; D is perhaps TRBD1 (6 bases). CDR1 is KGHDR, CDR2 SFDVKD, per germline. The V end was cut by 4 bases, the J end by 8 bases, with 10 bases between. The length of the CDR3 is 12 residues. In nucleotides, the CDR3 is TGTGCCACCAGTGAGGGGGCGTGGGGCTACACCTTC. Protein sequence: CATSEGAWGYTF.

The V call is TRBV4-1, the J call TRBJ2-1, with 9 bases aligning to TRBD2. Germline V CDR1 and CDR2: MGHRA, YSYEKL. The V gene end was trimmed by 3 bases and the J gene end by 5 bases; junction bases not matched to a gene: 11. This CDR3 spans 17 amino acids. The CDR3 here is CASSQDGLAQPHNEQFF. CDR3 in DNA: TGCGCCAGCAGCCAGGATGGACTAGCGCAACCCCACAATGAGCAGTTCTTC.